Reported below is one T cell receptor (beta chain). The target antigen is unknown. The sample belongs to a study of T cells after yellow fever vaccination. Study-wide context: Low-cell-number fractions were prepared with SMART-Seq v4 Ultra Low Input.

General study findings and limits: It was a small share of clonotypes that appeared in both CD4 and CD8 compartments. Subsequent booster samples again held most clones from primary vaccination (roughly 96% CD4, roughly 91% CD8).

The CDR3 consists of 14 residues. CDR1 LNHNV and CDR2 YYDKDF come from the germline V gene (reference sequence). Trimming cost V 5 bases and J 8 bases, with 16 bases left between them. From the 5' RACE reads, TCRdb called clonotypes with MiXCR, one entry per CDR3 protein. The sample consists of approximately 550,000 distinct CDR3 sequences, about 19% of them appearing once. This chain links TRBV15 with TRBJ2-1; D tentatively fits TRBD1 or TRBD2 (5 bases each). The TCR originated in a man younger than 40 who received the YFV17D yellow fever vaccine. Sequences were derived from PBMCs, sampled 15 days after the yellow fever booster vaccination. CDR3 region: CATSLDTVGDEQFF. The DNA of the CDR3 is TGTGCCACCAGCCTTGATACTGTGGGGGATGAGCAGTTCTTC.